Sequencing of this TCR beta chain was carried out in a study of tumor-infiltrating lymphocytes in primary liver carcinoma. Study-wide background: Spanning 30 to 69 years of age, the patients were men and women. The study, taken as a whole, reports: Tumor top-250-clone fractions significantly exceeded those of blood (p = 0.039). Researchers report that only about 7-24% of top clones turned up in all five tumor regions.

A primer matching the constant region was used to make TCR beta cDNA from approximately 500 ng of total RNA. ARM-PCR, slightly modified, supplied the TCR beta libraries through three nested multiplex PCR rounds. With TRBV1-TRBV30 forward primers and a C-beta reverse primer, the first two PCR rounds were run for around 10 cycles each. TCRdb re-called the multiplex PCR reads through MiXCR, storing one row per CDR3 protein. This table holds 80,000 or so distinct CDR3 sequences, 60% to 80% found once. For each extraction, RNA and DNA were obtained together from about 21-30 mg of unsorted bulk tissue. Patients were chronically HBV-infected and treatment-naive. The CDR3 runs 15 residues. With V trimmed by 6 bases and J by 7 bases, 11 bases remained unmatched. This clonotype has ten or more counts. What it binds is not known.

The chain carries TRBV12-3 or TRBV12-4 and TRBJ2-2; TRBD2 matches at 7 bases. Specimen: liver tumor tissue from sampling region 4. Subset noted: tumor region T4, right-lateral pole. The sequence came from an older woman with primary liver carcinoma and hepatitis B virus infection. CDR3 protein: CASSPRGGGDGELFF. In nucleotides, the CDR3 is TGTGCCAGCAGCCCGCGTGGGGGGGGGGACGGGGAGCTGTTTTTT.